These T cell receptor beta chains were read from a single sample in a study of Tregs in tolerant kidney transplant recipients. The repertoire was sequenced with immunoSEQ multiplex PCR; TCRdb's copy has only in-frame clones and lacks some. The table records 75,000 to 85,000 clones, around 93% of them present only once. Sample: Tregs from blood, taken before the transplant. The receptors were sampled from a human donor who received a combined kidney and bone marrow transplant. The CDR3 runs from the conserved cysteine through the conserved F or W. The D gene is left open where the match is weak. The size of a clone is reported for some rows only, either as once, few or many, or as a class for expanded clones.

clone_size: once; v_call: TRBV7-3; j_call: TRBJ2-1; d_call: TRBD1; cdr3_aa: CASSFRQGEQFF; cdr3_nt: TGTGCCAGCAGCTTCAGACAGGGGGAGCAGTTCTTC
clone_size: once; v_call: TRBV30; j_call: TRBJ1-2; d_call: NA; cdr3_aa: CAWSLNYLLRDTPTNGYTF; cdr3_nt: TGTGCCTGGAGCCTGAACTATCTCCTCCGGGACACCCCCACCAATGGCTACACCTTC
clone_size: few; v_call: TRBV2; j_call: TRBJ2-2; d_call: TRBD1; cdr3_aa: CASSLGTGANTGELFF; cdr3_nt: TGTGCCAGCAGTCTCGGGACAGGGGCGAACACCGGGGAGCTGTTTTTT
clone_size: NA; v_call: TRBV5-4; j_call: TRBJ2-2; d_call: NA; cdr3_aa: CASSSSSGHTGELFF; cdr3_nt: TGTGCCAGCAGCTCCTCGAGCGGGCACACCGGGGAGCTGTTTTTT
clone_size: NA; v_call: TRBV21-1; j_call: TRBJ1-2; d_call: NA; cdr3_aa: CASSKFRGGEIRNYTF; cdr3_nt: TGTGCCAGCAGCAAATTCCGTGGGGGGGAAATCCGGAACTACACCTTC
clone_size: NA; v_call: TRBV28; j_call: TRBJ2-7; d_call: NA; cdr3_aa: CASSQEGAFYEQYF; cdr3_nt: TGTGCCAGCAGTCAGGAGGGGGCCTTCTACGAGCAGTACTTC
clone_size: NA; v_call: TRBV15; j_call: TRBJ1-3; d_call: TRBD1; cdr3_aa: CATSRGGQGASSGNTIYF; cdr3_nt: TGTGCCACCAGCAGAGGGGGGCAGGGGGCAAGCTCTGGAAACACCATATATTTT
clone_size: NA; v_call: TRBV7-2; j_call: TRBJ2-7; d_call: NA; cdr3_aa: CASSLALGSGYEQYF; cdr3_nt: TGTGCCAGCAGCTTAGCTCTGGGGTCAGGCTACGAGCAGTACTTC
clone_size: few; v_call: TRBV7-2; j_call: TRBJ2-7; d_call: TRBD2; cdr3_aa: CASSLGSSGRFYEQYF; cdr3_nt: TGTGCCAGCAGCTTAGGGAGTAGCGGGAGATTCTACGAGCAGTACTTC
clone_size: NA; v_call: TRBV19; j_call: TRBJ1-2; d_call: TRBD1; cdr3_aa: CASSARDRFNYGYTF; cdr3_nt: TGTGCCAGTAGTGCCAGGGACAGATTTAACTATGGCTACACCTTC
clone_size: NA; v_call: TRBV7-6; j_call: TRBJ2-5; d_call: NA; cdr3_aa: CASHPGLALRETQYF; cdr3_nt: TGTGCCAGCCACCCGGGACTCGCACTACGTGAGACCCAGTACTTC
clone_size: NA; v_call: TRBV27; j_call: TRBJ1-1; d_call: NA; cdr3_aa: CASSPRTTSGFEAFF; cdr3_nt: TGTGCCAGCAGCCCGAGGACTACCTCCGGCTTTGAAGCTTTCTTT
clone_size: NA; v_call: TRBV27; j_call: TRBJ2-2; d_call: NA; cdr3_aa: CASSFGSGTGELFF; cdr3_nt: TGTGCCAGCAGTTTTGGGAGCGGCACCGGGGAGCTGTTTTTT
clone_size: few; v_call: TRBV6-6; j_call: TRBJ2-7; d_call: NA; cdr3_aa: CASTEGGGAWTSEQYF; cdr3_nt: TGTGCCAGCACCGAGGGGGGGGGCGCATGGACGTCCGAGCAGTACTTC
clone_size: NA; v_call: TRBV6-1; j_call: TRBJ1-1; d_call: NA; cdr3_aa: CASGRKGNMNTEAFF; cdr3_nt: TGTGCCAGCGGGCGGAAGGGGAACATGAACACTGAAGCTTTCTTT
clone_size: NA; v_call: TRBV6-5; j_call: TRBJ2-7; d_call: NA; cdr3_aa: CASSLGTPTGSEQYF; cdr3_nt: TGTGCCAGCAGTTTGGGGACTCCGACAGGGAGTGAGCAGTACTTC
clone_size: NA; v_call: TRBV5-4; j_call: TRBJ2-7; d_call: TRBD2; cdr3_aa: CASSLPSGSSYEQYF; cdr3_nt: TGTGCCAGCAGCTTGCCTAGCGGGAGTTCCTACGAGCAGTACTTC
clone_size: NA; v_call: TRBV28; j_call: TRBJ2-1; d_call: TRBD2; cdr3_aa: CASSKVGTTGNEQFF; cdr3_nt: TGTGCCAGCAGTAAGGTGGGGACTACGGGCAATGAGCAGTTCTTC
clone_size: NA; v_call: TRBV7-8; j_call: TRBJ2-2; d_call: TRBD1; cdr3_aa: CASTRRDRSIGELFF; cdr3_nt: TGTGCCAGCACCCGCCGGGACAGGTCGATCGGGGAGCTGTTTTTT
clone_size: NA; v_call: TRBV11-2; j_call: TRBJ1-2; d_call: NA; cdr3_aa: CASSPTVDYGYTF; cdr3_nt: TGTGCCAGCAGCCCTACGGTGGACTATGGCTACACCTTC
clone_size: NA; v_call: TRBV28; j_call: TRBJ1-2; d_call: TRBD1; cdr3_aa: CASSSPDREGGYTF; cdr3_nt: TGTGCCAGCAGTTCCCCGGACAGGGAAGGCGGCTACACCTTC
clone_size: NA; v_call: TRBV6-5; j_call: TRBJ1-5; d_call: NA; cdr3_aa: CASSSDRFNQPQHF; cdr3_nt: TGTGCCAGCAGTTCCGACAGATTCAATCAGCCCCAGCATTTT
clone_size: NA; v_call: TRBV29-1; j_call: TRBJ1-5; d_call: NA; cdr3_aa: CSAQLRAGQPQHF; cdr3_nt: TGCAGCGCGCAGCTGAGGGCAGGGCAGCCCCAGCATTTT
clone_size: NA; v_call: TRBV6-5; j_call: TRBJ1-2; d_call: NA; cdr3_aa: CASSSRQISGYTF; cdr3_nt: TGTGCCAGCAGTTCCCGACAAATTAGTGGCTACACCTTC
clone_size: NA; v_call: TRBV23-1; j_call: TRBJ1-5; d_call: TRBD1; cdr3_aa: CASKGQQGDGNQPQHF; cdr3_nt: TGCGCCAGCAAAGGTCAACAGGGGGACGGCAATCAGCCCCAGCATTTT
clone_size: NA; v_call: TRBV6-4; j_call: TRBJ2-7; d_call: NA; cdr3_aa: CASKNEQYF; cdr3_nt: TGTGCCAGCAAAAACGAGCAGTACTTC
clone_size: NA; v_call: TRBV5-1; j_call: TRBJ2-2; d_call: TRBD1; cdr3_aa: CASSPGQPNAGELFF; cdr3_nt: TGCGCCAGCAGCCCGGGACAGCCGAACGCCGGGGAGCTGTTTTTT
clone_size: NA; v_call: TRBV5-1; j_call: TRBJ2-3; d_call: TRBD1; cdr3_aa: CASSIGGPTDTQYF; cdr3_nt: TGCGCCAGCAGTATAGGGGGCCCCACAGATACGCAGTATTTT
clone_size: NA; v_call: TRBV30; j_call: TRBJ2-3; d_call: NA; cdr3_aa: CAWSVGTQDLDTQYF; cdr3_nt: TGTGCCTGGAGTGTCGGGACTCAAGACCTAGATACGCAGTATTTT
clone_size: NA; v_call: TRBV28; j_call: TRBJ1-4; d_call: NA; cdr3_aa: CASRFRDPPTVNEKLFF; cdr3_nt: TGTGCCAGCAGATTTCGGGACCCCCCTACTGTTAATGAAAAACTGTTTTTT
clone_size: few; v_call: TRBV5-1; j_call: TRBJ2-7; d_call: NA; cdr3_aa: CASSGGGASYEQYF; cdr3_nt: TGCGCCAGCAGTGGTGGGGGGGCGTCCTACGAGCAGTACTTC